This T cell receptor (beta chain) derives from a study of metastatic and nonmetastatic thyroid tumors. Study context: Comparison of repertoires was carried out across blood and tumor or nodule tissue from malignant and benign thyroid patients.

Every patient underwent thyroid surgery untreated. How the authors handled the data: For papillary thyroid cancer, a distant-metastasis classifier was constructed from CDR3 differences observed across clinicopathological groups. Through MiXCR, TCRdb re-clonotyped the PCR reads. It is TCRdb's table, rather than the study itself, that gives the V and J calls and clone size. The sample holds around 13,000 clones, about 22% seen once. The sample holds many counts of this clone. What it recognizes is unknown. The CDR3 is 14 residues long. The germline CDR1 and CDR2 sequences are LGHNA and YSLEER. V shed 4 bases and J shed 7 bases, with 17 bases lying between them. Study-level points and caveats: Malignant thyroid tumors reportedly had TCR beta diversity that was significantly higher than in benign nodules, in blood and tumor.

The source of this sequence is a female donor with papillary thyroid cancer or a benign thyroid nodule (not recorded which). Some clones in this sample may be carry-over from other donors' samples. The sample taken for sequencing was blood. The J gene is TRBJ2-7, the V gene TRBV4-3; D is undetermined. CDR3 sequence reads: CASSPQRTSREQYF. For the CDR3, the DNA is TGCGCCAGCAGCCCCCAAAGGACGAGTCGGGAGCAGTACTTC.